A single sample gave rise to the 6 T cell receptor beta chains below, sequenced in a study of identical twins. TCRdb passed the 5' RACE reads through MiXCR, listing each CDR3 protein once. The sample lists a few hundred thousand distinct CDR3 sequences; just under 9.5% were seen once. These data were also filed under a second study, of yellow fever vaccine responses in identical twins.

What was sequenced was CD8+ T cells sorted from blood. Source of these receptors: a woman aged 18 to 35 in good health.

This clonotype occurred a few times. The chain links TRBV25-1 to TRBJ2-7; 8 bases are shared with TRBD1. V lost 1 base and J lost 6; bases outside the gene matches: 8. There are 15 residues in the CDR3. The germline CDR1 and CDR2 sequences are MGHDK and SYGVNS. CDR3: CASSESDRGRSEQYF. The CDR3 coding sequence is TGTGCCAGCAGTGAATCCGACAGGGGAAGAAGCGAGCAGTACTTC.

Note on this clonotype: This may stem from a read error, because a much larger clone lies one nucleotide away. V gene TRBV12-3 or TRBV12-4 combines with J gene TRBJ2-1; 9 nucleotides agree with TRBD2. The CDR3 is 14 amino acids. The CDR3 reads CASGIAGVGNELFF. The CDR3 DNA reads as TGTGCCAGCGGCATAGCGGGGGTAGGCAATGAGCTGTTCTTC.

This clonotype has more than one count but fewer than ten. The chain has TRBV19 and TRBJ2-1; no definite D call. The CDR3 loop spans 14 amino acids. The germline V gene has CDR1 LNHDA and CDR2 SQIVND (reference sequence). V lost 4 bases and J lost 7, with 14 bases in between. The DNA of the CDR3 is TGTGCCAGTAGTACTCCCATTGAGCAGAATGAGCAGTTCTTC. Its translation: CASSTPIEQNEQFF.

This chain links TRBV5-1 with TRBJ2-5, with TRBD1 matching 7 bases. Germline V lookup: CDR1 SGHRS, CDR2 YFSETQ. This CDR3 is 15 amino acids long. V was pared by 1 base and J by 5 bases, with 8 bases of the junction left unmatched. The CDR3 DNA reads TGCGCCAGCAGCTTGTCGCTAGGGGGCCACGAGACCCAGTACTTC. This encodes CASSLSLGGHETQYF.

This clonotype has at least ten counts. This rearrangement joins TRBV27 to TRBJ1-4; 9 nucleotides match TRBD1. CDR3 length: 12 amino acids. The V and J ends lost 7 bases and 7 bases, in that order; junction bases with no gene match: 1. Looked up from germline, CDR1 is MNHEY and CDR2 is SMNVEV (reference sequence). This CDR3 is CASKDRGEKLFF. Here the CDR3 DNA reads TGTGCCAGCAAGGACAGGGGTGAAAAACTGTTTTTT.

The CDR3 loop reads CASTLVAWGIGTGELFF. The CDR3 nucleotides are TGTGCCAGTACCCTAGTAGCATGGGGTATTGGCACCGGGGAGCTGTTTTTT. The V call is TRBV19, the J call TRBJ2-2, with D unresolved. This CDR3 is 17 amino acids long. Germline CDR1 and CDR2: LNHDA and SQIVND (reference sequence). V was clipped by 7 bases and J by 4 bases, with 22 bases between them.